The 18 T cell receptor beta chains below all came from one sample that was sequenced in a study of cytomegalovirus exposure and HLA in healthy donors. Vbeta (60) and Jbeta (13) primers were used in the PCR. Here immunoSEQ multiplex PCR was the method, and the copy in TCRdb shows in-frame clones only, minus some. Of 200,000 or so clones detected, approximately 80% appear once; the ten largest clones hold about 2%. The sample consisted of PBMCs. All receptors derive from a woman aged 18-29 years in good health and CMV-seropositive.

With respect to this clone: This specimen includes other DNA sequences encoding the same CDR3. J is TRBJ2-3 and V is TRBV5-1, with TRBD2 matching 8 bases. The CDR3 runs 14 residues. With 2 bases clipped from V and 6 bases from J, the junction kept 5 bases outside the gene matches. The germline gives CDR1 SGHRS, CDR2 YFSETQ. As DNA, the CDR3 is TGCGCCAGCAGCTTTGGCGGGGGGACGGATACGCAGTATTTT. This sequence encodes CASSFGGGTDTQYF.

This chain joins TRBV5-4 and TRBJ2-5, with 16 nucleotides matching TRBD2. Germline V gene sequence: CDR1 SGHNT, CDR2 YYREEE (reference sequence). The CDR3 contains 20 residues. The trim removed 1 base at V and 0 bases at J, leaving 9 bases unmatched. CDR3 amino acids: CASSLLGGTSGGAYQETQYF. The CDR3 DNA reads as TGTGCCAGCAGCTTGCTAGGGGGGACTAGCGGGGGGGCGTACCAAGAGACCCAGTACTTC.

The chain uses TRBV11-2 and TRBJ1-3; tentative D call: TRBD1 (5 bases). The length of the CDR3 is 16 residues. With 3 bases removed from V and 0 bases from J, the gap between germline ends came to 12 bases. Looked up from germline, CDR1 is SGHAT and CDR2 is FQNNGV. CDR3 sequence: CASSLVGGRSGNTIYF. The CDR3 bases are TGTGCCAGCAGCTTGGTCGGGGGACGCTCTGGAAACACCATATATTTT. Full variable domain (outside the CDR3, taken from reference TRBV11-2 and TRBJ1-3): EAGVAQSPRYKIIEKRQSVAFWCNPISGHATLYWYQQILGQGPKLLIQFQNNGVVDDSQLPKDRFSAERLKGVDSTLKIQPAKLEDSAVYLCASSLVGGRSGNTIYFGEGSWLTVV.

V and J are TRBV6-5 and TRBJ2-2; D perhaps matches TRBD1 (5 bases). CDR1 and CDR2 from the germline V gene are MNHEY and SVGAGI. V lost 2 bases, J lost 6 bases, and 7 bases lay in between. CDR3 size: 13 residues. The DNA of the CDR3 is TGTGCCAGCAGTTACGGGGCCCCCGGGGAGCTGTTTTTT. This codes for CASSYGAPGELFF.

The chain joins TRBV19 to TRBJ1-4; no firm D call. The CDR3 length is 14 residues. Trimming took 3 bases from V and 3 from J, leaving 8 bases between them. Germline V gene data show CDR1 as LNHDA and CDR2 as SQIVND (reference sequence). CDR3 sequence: CASSITTPNEKLFF. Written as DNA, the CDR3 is TGTGCCAGTAGTATCACGACACCTAATGAAAAACTGTTTTTT. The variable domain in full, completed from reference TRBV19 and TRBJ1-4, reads DGGITQSPKYLFRKEGQNVTLSCEQNLNHDAMYWYRQDPGQGLRLIYYSQIVNDFQKGDIAEGYSVSREKKESFPLTVTSAQKNPTAFYLCASSITTPNEKLFFGSGTQLSVL.

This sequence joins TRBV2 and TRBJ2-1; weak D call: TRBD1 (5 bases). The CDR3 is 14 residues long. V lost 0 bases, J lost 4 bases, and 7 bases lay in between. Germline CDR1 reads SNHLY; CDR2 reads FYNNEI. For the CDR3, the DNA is TGTGCCAGCAGTGAAGCGCAGGGTTACAATGAGCAGTTCTTC. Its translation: CASSEAQGYNEQFF. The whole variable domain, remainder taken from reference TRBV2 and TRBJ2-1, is EPEVTQTPSHQVTQMGQEVILRCVPISNHLYFYWYRQILGQKVEFLVSFYNNEISEKSEIFDDQFSVERPDGSNFTLKIRSTKLEDSAMYFCASSEAQGYNEQFFGPGTRLTVL.

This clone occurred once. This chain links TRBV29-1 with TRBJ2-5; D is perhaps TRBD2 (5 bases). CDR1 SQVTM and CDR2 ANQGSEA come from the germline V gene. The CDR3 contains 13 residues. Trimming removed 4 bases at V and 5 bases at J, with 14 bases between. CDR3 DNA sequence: TGCAGCGTTGGAACGGGGAACGAGGAGACCCAGTACTTC. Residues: CSVGTGNEETQYF.

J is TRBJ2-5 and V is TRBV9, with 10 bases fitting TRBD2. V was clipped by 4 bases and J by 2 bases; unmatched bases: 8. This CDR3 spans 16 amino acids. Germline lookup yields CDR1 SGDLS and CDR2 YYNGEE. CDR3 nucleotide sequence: TGTGCCAGCAGCCCTGGACTAGCGGAGGGACAAGAGACCCAGTACTTC. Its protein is CASSPGLAEGQETQYF.

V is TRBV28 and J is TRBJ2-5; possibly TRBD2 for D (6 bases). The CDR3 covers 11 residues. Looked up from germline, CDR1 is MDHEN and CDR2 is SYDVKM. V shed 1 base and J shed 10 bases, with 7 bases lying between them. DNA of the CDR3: TGTGCCAGCAGTTTATTCGGGGGCCAGTACTTC. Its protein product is CASSLFGGQYF.

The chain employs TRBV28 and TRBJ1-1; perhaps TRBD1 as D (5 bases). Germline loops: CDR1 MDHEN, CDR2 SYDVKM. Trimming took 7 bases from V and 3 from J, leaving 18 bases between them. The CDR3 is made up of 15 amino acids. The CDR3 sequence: CASIIPGEGHTEAFF. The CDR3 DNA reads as TGTGCCAGCATCATCCCGGGGGAAGGGCACACTGAAGCTTTCTTT.

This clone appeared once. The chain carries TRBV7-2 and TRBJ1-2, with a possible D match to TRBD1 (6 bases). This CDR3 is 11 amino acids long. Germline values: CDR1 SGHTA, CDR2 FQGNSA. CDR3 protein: CASGQGYGYTF. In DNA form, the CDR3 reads TGTGCTTCGGGACAAGGGTATGGCTACACCTTC.

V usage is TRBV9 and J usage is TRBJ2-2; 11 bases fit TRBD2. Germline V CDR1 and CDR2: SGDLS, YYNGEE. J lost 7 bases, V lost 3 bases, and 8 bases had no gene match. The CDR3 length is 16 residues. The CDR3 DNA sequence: TGTGCCAGCAGCGGGGTACTAGCGGGGGCCGGCGGGGAGCTGTTTTTT. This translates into CASSGVLAGAGGELFF. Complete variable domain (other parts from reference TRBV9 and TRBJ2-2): DSGVTQTPKHLITATGQRVTLRCSPRSGDLSVYWYQQSLDQGLQFLIQYYNGEERAKGNILERFSAQQFPDLHSELNLSSLELGDSALYFCASSGVLAGAGGELFFGEGSRLTVL.

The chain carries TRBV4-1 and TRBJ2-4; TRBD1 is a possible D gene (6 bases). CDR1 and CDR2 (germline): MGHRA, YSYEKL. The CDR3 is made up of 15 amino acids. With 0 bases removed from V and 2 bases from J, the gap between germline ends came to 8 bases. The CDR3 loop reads CASSQDQGTKNIQYF. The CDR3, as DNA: TGCGCCAGCAGCCAAGACCAGGGGACCAAAAACATTCAGTACTTC.

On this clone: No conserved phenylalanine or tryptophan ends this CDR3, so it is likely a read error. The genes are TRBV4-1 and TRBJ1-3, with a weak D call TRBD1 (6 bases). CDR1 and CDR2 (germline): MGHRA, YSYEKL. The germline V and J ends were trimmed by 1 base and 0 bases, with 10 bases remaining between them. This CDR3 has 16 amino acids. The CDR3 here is CASSQARTASGNTIYS. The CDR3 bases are TGCGCCAGCAGCCAAGCCCGGACAGCCTCTGGAAACACCATATATTCT.

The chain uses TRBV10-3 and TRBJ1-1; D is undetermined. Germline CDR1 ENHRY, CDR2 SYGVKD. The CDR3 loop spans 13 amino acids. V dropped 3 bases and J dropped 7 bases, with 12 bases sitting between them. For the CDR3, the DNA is TGTGCCATCAGTGATCCCCTGGAGAATGAAGCTTTCTTT. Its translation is CAISDPLENEAFF.

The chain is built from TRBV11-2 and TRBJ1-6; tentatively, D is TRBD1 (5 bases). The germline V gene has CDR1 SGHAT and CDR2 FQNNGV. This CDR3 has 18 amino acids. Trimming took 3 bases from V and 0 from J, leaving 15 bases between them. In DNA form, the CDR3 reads TGTGCCAGCAGCTTTTCGACAGCCCCAAGCTCCTATAATTCACCCCTCCACTTT. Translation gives CASSFSTAPSSYNSPLHF.

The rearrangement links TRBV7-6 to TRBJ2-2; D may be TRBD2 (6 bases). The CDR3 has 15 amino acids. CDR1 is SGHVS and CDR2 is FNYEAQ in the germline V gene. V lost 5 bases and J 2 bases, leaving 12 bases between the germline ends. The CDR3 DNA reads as TGTGCCAGCAGCCCGCGGGGAGGAAACACCGGGGAGCTGTTTTTT. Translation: CASSPRGGNTGELFF.

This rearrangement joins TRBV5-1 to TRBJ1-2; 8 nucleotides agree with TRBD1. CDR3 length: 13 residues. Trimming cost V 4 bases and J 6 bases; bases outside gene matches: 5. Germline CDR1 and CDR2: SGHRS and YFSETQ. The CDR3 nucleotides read TGCGCCAGCAGCGATCAGGACAGGGATGGCTACACCTTC. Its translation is CASSDQDRDGYTF.